This T cell receptor beta chain is from a study of blood T cell repertoires in COVID-19. For the study at large: Sites in the United States, Italy and Spain provided acute and convalescent COVID-19 samples. PBMCs, B-cell-depleted T cells, or T cells were the source of the cDNA or gDNA that made up the material.

Trimming left V 7 bases short and J 0 bases short, with 13 bases between. The CDR3 is 14 amino acids. Germline V gene data show CDR1 as LNHDA and CDR2 as SQIVND (reference sequence). Original analysis: Counts of nucleated cells, estimated from reference gene primer amplification, were obtained. Produced via immunoSEQ multiplex PCR; TCRdb's table is partial and in-frame only. V and J calls plus clone size are reproduced from that table; the DNA served to infer D and trimming. The table records 200,000 to 250,000 clones, roughly 84% of them present only once. V gene TRBV19 combines with J gene TRBJ2-7, with D possibly matching TRBD2 (5 bases). This TCR came from a young woman who had recovered from COVID-19. The specimen was peripheral blood. Here the CDR3 DNA reads TGTGCCAGTACCTTGACGGGGAGCTCCTACGAGCAGTACTTC. Its translation: CASTLTGSSYEQYF.